The 14 T cell receptor beta chains below were found in one sample sequenced in a study of T cells in Graves' hyperthyroidism and ophthalmopathy. RNA transcripts served as the template for amplifying TCR beta CDR3 regions. HTBI primers were employed in a first-round RT-PCR of the TCR CDR3. MiXCR was run by TCRdb on the multiplex PCR reads, yielding one entry per CDR3 protein. The data hold more than 550,000 distinct CDR3 sequences, with about 18% observed a single time. The sequenced sample was blood. These receptors came from a man in his forties or fifties with Graves' hyperthyroidism.

This chain joins TRBV13 and TRBJ1-6; D call uncertain. Germline CDR1 is PRHDT and CDR2 is FYEKMQ (reference sequence). V lost 3 bases and J lost 3, with 9 bases in between. The CDR3 length is 15 residues. CDR3 sequence reads: CASSFQGGYNSPLHF. In DNA, the CDR3 is TGTGCCAGCAGCTTTCAAGGCGGCTATAATTCACCCCTCCACTTT.

The sample holds many counts of this clonotype. J is TRBJ2-3 and V is TRBV12-3 or TRBV12-4; TRBD2 aligns across 9 bases. The V segment lost 5 bases and the J segment 1 base; nucleotides outside the gene matches: 7. The CDR3 extends over 16 amino acids. In DNA, the CDR3 is TGTGCCAGCAGTCAAACGACTAGCGGCCGCACAGATACGCAGTATTTT. It codes for CASSQTTSGRTDTQYF.

There are a few counts of this clonotype. V gene TRBV27 combines with J gene TRBJ2-1; D unresolved. The ends were cut back, 7 bases at V and 7 bases at J, with 17 bases in the middle. Germline V lookup: CDR1 MNHEY, CDR2 SMNVEV (reference sequence). The CDR3 is made up of 14 amino acids. The DNA for the CDR3 is TGTGCCAGCACCCCCCGGATCAATGCAAATGAGCAGTTCTTC. It is translated as CASTPRINANEQFF.

The chain joins TRBV19 to TRBJ2-1; 10 bases align to TRBD2. This CDR3 is built from 17 residues. From germline, CDR1 is LNHDA and CDR2 SQIVND (reference sequence). V lost 5 bases and J lost 8; bases outside the gene matches: 15. The CDR3 loop is CASSSQGLAIRHHEQFF. CDR3 nucleotides: TGTGCCAGTAGTTCCCAGGGACTAGCGATCAGGCACCATGAGCAGTTCTTC.

Ten or more counts support this clonotype. This rearrangement joins TRBV28 to TRBJ2-1; 8 bases match TRBD2. J was trimmed by 6 bases and V by 7 bases; bases with no gene match: 8. CDR1 and CDR2 from the germline V gene are MDHEN and SYDVKM. This CDR3 has 14 amino acids. In DNA form, the CDR3 reads TGTGCCAGCAAAAAGCGGGAGTGGGTCAATGAGCAGTTCTTC. Encoded protein: CASKKREWVNEQFF.

Ten or more counts support this clonotype. The chain uses TRBV7-9 and TRBJ2-7, with D uncertain. The CDR3 covers 11 residues. The ends were cut back, 5 bases at V and 1 base at J, with 3 bases in the middle. Germline loops: CDR1 SEHNR, CDR2 FQNEAQ (reference sequence). The CDR3: CASSGSYEQYF. CDR3 bases: TGTGCCAGCAGCGGATCCTACGAGCAGTACTTC.

This clonotype was recorded many times. V is TRBV2 and J is TRBJ1-1; the match to TRBD1 covers 7 bases. Germline V CDR1 and CDR2: SNHLY, FYNNEI. There are 14 residues in the CDR3. The V segment lost 6 bases and the J segment 7 bases; nucleotides outside the gene matches: 11. The CDR3 DNA follows: TGTGCCAGCAGAGGGGACAGATCAACACTTGAAGCTTTCTTT. Its translation is CASRGDRSTLEAFF.

This clonotype was recorded many times. The J gene is TRBJ1-1, the V gene TRBV5-1, with D perhaps matching TRBD1 (6 bases). This CDR3 contains 14 residues. Germline CDR1 is SGHRS and CDR2 is YFSETQ. V was clipped by 6 bases and J by 0 bases, with 12 bases between them. The CDR3 DNA reads TGCGCCAGCAACTGGGGGGCCCTGAACACTGAAGCTTTCTTT. Translated: CASNWGALNTEAFF.

This clonotype was counted many times. This chain links TRBV6-6 with TRBJ2-7, with D possibly matching TRBD2 (6 bases). There are 14 residues in the CDR3. Per germline, CDR1 MNHNY and CDR2 SVGAGI (reference sequence). Trimming took off 2 bases at V and 2 bases at J, with 10 bases between the two ends. The CDR3 sequence: CASSYGDSTYEQYF. The CDR3 bases are TGTGCCAGCAGTTACGGGGACTCCACCTACGAGCAGTACTTC.

This clonotype showed up just once. Given a much more abundant clone one base away, this may be a read error. V usage is TRBV6-1 and J usage is TRBJ2-3; TRBD2 matches 9 bases. The CDR3 covers 17 residues. Germline V lookup: CDR1 MNHNS, CDR2 SASEGT. V shed 3 bases and J 0 bases; nucleotides not matched to a gene: 7. CDR3 coding DNA: TGTGCCAGCAGTGAGGCGAAGACTAGCGGAAGCACAGATACGCAGTATTTT. Translated, it gives CASSEAKTSGSTDTQYF.

Concerning this clonotype itself: The conserved closing phenylalanine or tryptophan is absent in this CDR3, likely reflecting a read error. The gene calls are TRBV5-1 and TRBJ2-1; 11 positions agree with TRBD2. This CDR3 has 19 residues. With V trimmed by 8 bases and J by 0 bases, 16 bases remained unmatched. From germline, CDR1 is SGHRS and CDR2 YFSETQ. The CDR3 sequence: CASRTLAGGPPSSYNEQFY. The DNA for the CDR3 is TGCGCCAGTCGCACTTTAGCGGGAGGGCCGCCTAGCTCCTACAATGAGCAGTTCTAC.

The table lists this clonotype with a few counts. The chain uses TRBV19 and TRBJ2-1, with D unclear. The germline CDR1 and CDR2 sequences are LNHDA and SQIVND (reference sequence). The ends were cut back, 2 bases at V and 2 bases at J, with 7 bases in the middle. This CDR3 has 14 amino acids. CDR3 in DNA: TGTGCCAGTAGTATAACGGAAACCTACAATGAGCAGTTCTTC. Translation: CASSITETYNEQFF.

In this sample, this clonotype turned up a few times. The chain recombines TRBV6-2 or TRBV6-3 with TRBJ2-5; D unresolved. The CDR3 has 11 residues. Trimming removed 10 bases at V and 3 bases at J, with 9 bases between. Germline V lookup: CDR1 MNHEY, CDR2 SVGEGT. CDR3 protein: CATNIEETQYF. The CDR3 nucleotides read TGTGCCACCAACATAGAAGAGACCCAGTACTTC.

Ten or more counts support this clonotype. The J gene is TRBJ2-7, the V gene TRBV6-1; unclear D gene. Trimming left V 6 bases short and J 0 bases short, with 9 bases between. Germline values: CDR1 MNHNS, CDR2 SASEGT. This CDR3 region has 13 residues. CDR3 sequence: CASRDSGSYEQYF. CDR3 nucleotide sequence: TGTGCCAGCAGGGATTCGGGCTCCTACGAGCAGTACTTC.